Shown below are 24 T cell receptor beta chains from a single sample sequenced in a study of cytomegalovirus exposure and HLA in healthy donors. PCR primers comprised 60 Vbeta and 13 Jbeta primers. Only in-frame clones appear in the TCRdb table, and some are missing; sequencing was by immunoSEQ multiplex PCR. This sample has 150,000 to 200,000 clones, with roughly 80% found just once. Sequenced material: PBMCs. These receptor sequences come from a girl aged 2 to 9 in good health and CMV-seropositive.

The chain employs TRBV4-1 and TRBJ2-7; 8 nucleotides align to TRBD1. V lost 5 bases to trimming and J lost 1 base; unmatched junction nucleotides: 16. CDR1 and CDR2 from the germline V gene are MGHRA and YSYEKL. The CDR3 is 18 amino acids. The CDR3 bases are TGCGCCAGCAGCTTCCAGCAGGGGGCGTTAAGCTATTCCTACGAGCAGTACTTC. Translation: CASSFQQGALSYSYEQYF.

The CDR3 bases are TGTGCCAGCAGCTTAGTCGCGGGAGACTTATACGAGCAGTACTTC. Amino acids: CASSLVAGDLYEQYF. The chain combines TRBV7-2 with TRBJ2-7; 7 positions match TRBD2. The germline gives CDR1 SGHTA, CDR2 FQGNSA. The CDR3 length is 15 residues. V trimming: 1 base; J trimming: 4 bases; junction bases outside the gene matches: 7.

The chain joins TRBV6-5 to TRBJ1-2, with D unclear. V was trimmed by 8 bases and J by 2 bases, leaving 12 bases between them. The CDR3 consists of 13 residues. Per germline, CDR1 MNHEY and CDR2 SVGAGI. The CDR3 here is CASGRTGNYGYTF. The CDR3 bases are TGTGCCAGCGGGAGAACGGGGAACTATGGCTACACCTTC.

This sequence joins TRBV5-4 and TRBJ2-1; D is perhaps TRBD2 (5 bases). CDR1 is SGHNT and CDR2 is YYREEE in the germline V gene (reference sequence). V was trimmed by 0 bases and J by 8 bases, leaving 18 bases between them. This CDR3 is built from 16 residues. The CDR3 DNA reads as TGTGCCAGCAGCTTGGGCGGGCGTCTGACACACGATGAGCAGTTCTTC. Its translation: CASSLGGRLTHDEQFF.

The rearrangement uses TRBV18 and TRBJ1-4; 7 nucleotides line up with TRBD1. The length of the CDR3 is 18 residues. Per germline, CDR1 KGHSH and CDR2 LQKENI. The junction had 12 bases not matched to a gene; V was cut back by 2 bases and J by 3 bases. The CDR3 is CASSPGDRFLLANEKLFF. Written as DNA, the CDR3 is TGTGCCAGCTCACCAGGGGACAGATTTCTCCTTGCTAATGAAAAACTGTTTTTT.

The gene calls are TRBV6-4 and TRBJ1-1, with D possibly being TRBD1 (6 bases). CDR3 size: 14 residues. The V gene lost 8 bases and the J gene lost 4 bases, with 17 bases spanning the gap. Per germline, CDR1 MRHNA and CDR2 SNTAGT. The CDR3 protein is CASLAGERGTEAFF. CDR3 in DNA: TGTGCCAGCTTGGCAGGGGAAAGGGGCACTGAAGCTTTCTTT.

The rearrangement uses TRBV7-9 and TRBJ1-2; tentatively, D is TRBD1 (5 bases). V lost 1 base, J lost 4 bases, and 19 bases lay in between. The CDR3 has 17 amino acids. Germline CDR1 reads SEHNR; CDR2 reads FQNEAQ (reference sequence). In DNA, the CDR3 is TGTGCCAGCAGCTTAGTCCAATACCGTGTGGGGGGCTATGGCTACACCTTC. Its translation: CASSLVQYRVGGYGYTF.

V and J are TRBV28 and TRBJ1-2, with 7 bases aligning to TRBD1. Germline lookup yields CDR1 MDHEN and CDR2 SYDVKM. The ends lost 4 bases at V and 3 bases at J; junction bases unmatched: 8. The CDR3 covers 15 residues. DNA for the CDR3: TGTGCCAGCAGTTCAATCAGGACAGGCGACTATGGCTACACCTTC. Translating it yields CASSSIRTGDYGYTF.

This chain links TRBV9 with TRBJ2-5, with D possibly matching TRBD1 (6 bases). This CDR3 region has 14 residues. CDR1 is SGDLS, CDR2 YYNGEE, per germline. Deletions cut 8 bases from V and 0 bases from J, with 14 bases between. The CDR3: CASGGGEYQETQYF. The CDR3, as DNA: TGTGCCAGTGGGGGCGGAGAGTACCAAGAGACCCAGTACTTC. The whole variable domain, filled in from reference TRBV9 and TRBJ2-5, reads DSGVTQTPKHLITATGQRVTLRCSPRSGDLSVYWYQQSLDQGLQFLIQYYNGEERAKGNILERFSAQQFPDLHSELNLSSLELGDSALYFCASGGGEYQETQYFGPGTRLLVL.

This clone was observed once. V is TRBV27 and J is TRBJ2-1; weak D call: TRBD1 (5 bases). This CDR3 is 16 amino acids long. Trimming shortened V by 2 bases and J by 5 bases, and 16 bases separated the two germline ends. Germline CDR1 is MNHEY and CDR2 is SMNVEV (reference sequence). For the CDR3, the DNA is TGTGCCAGCAGTTTAATCAGTACAGGTAAAAACAATGAGCAGTTCTTC. Amino acid sequence: CASSLISTGKNNEQFF.

The chain employs TRBV27 and TRBJ2-7; 11 bases agree with TRBD1. With 9 bases clipped from V and 7 bases from J, the junction kept 5 bases outside the gene matches. CDR1 and CDR2 (germline): MNHEY, SMNVEV (reference sequence). CDR3 length: 12 residues. CDR3 sequence reads: CASGQGAWEQYF. The CDR3 bases are TGTGCCAGTGGACAGGGGGCATGGGAGCAGTACTTC.

CDR3 region: CATLTASGRGWGETQYF. The CDR3 coding sequence is TGTGCCACCCTGACGGCTAGCGGGAGAGGGTGGGGCGAGACCCAGTACTTC. The rearrangement joins TRBV2 to TRBJ2-5; 10 positions agree with TRBD2. V lost 10 bases and J lost 5; bases outside the gene matches: 19. This CDR3 has 17 residues. CDR1 is SNHLY, CDR2 FYNNEI, per germline. Combining the CDR3 with reference TRBV2 and TRBJ2-5 gives the whole variable domain EPEVTQTPSHQVTQMGQEVILRCVPISNHLYFYWYRQILGQKVEFLVSFYNNEISEKSEIFDDQFSVERPDGSNFTLKIRSTKLEDSAMYFCATLTASGRGWGETQYFGPGTRLLVL.

The chain uses TRBV4-2 and TRBJ2-3, with 15 bases aligning to TRBD2. There are 18 residues in the CDR3. CDR1 and CDR2 from the germline V gene are LGHNA and YNFKEQ. The V gene end was trimmed by 4 bases and the J gene end by 1 base; junction bases not matched to a gene: 6. DNA of the CDR3: TGTGCCAGCAGCCTTGGACTAGCGGGAGGGCCTGGCACAGATACGCAGTATTTT. Translating it yields CASSLGLAGGPGTDTQYF.

The gene calls are TRBV9 and TRBJ2-7, with D tentatively TRBD1 (6 bases). This CDR3 has 14 amino acids. Trimming took 3 bases from V and 3 from J, leaving 13 bases between them. From germline, CDR1 is SGDLS and CDR2 YYNGEE. CDR3 sequence: CASSATGSGYEQYF. Written as DNA, the CDR3 is TGTGCCAGCAGCGCCACAGGGTCGGGCTACGAGCAGTACTTC.

Of note for this clone: The same CDR3 also results from other DNA sequences found in this sample. The chain uses TRBV19 and TRBJ2-2, with 7 bases identical to TRBD2. Per the germline V gene, CDR1 is LNHDA and CDR2 is SQIVND (reference sequence). Trimming cost V 6 bases and J 1 base; bases outside gene matches: 2. CDR3 length equals 14 residues. CDR3 coding DNA: TGTGCCAGTAGCTCTAGCGGGAACACCGGGGAGCTGTTTTTT. Translating it yields CASSSSGNTGELFF.

In this sample, this clone turned up once. The chain has TRBV7-6 and TRBJ1-1, with 9 bases aligning to TRBD1. J lost 6 bases, V lost 5 bases, and 10 bases had no gene match. Germline V lookup: CDR1 SGHVS, CDR2 FNYEAQ. The CDR3 sequence is 15 residues long. The CDR3 nucleotides are TGTGCCAGCAGCCCTTTGACAGGGGGTCAAGCTGAAGCTTTCTTT. This encodes CASSPLTGGQAEAFF.

As regards this clone: One base separates it from a far larger clone, so it is likely a read error. The chain uses TRBV6-1 and TRBJ2-5; 9 bases line up with TRBD2. The junction had 12 bases not matched to a gene; V was cut back by 0 bases and J by 13 bases. CDR1 is MNHNS and CDR2 is SASEGT in the germline V gene. The CDR3 spans 15 residues. CDR3 residues: CASSEASGSSYERYF. The CDR3 nucleotides are TGTGCCAGCAGTGAAGCTAGCGGGAGCTCCTACGAGCGGTACTTC.

The chain couples TRBV4-1 to TRBJ2-7; 7 bases are shared with TRBD2. From germline, CDR1 is MGHRA and CDR2 YSYEKL. V trimming: 1 base; J trimming: 0 bases; junction bases outside the gene matches: 9. This CDR3 is 17 amino acids long. The CDR3 DNA sequence: TGCGCCAGCAGCCAAGGATTACGGCGGGAGAGCTCCTACGAGCAGTACTTC. The encoded protein is CASSQGLRRESSYEQYF.

This clone was seen a single time. The chain couples TRBV30 to TRBJ1-4, with 10 bases lining up with TRBD1. V lost 1 base, J lost 4 bases, and 0 bases stayed unmatched. Germline V lookup: CDR1 GTSNPN, CDR2 SVGIG (reference sequence). This CDR3 has 14 amino acids. The CDR3 loop reads CAWSGDRGNEKLFF. The CDR3, as DNA: TGTGCCTGGAGTGGGGACAGGGGTAATGAAAAACTGTTTTTT.

The rearrangement uses TRBV5-1 and TRBJ1-1, with 7 bases fitting TRBD1. This CDR3 spans 15 amino acids. V was clipped by 0 bases and J by 1 base; unmatched bases: 3. Germline CDR1 SGHRS, CDR2 YFSETQ. The CDR3: CASSLEGQRNTEAFF. The CDR3 nucleotides are TGCGCCAGCAGCTTGGAGGGACAGAGGAACACTGAAGCTTTCTTT.

CDR3 DNA: TGTGCCAGCAGTGAGGGACAGGGCATAGCTCAGCCCCAGCATTTT. The encoded protein is CASSEGQGIAQPQHF. This sequence joins TRBV6-1 and TRBJ1-5; 9 nucleotides line up with TRBD1. The CDR3 has 15 amino acids. Looked up from germline, CDR1 is MNHNS and CDR2 is SASEGT. The V segment lost 3 bases and the J segment 6 bases; nucleotides outside the gene matches: 6.

The chain couples TRBV27 to TRBJ1-5; D uncertain. The CDR3 contains 14 residues. The V end lost 4 bases, the J end lost 2 bases, and 9 bases lay between the germline ends. Germline loops: CDR1 MNHEY, CDR2 SMNVEV (reference sequence). The CDR3 here is CASSYYMGNQPQHF. The DNA for the CDR3 is TGTGCCAGCAGTTACTACATGGGCAATCAGCCCCAGCATTTT.

The rearrangement uses TRBV30 and TRBJ2-1; D ambiguous. Germline CDR1 is GTSNPN and CDR2 is SVGIG (reference sequence). The CDR3 spans 12 residues. V shed 8 bases and J shed 8 bases, with 16 bases lying between them. The CDR3 DNA sequence: TGTGCCCTACGACCAGACCGGGATGAGCAGTTCTTC. Protein sequence: CALRPDRDEQFF.

The chain uses TRBV5-4 and TRBJ1-2; the match to TRBD1 covers 7 bases. This CDR3 contains 15 residues. Germline CDR1 reads SGHNT; CDR2 reads YYREEE (reference sequence). V was pared by 3 bases and J by 5 bases, with 10 bases of the junction left unmatched. This chain's CDR3 is CASSSLGDSTYGYTF. The CDR3 DNA reads as TGTGCCAGCAGCTCATTGGGGGACAGTACTTATGGCTACACCTTC. Full variable domain (outside the CDR3, taken from reference TRBV5-4 and TRBJ1-2): ETGVTQSPTHLIKTRGQQVTLRCSSQSGHNTVSWYQQALGQGPQFIFQYYREEENGRGNFPPRFSGLQFPNYSSELNVNALELDDSALYLCASSSLGDSTYGYTFGSGTRLTVV.